The 9 T cell receptor beta chains listed next were all sequenced from one sample in a study of T cell clonality in common variable immunodeficiency. Repertoires were generated with immunoSEQ multiplex PCR, while TCRdb's copy carries only in-frame clones and drops some. Observed in the sample are approximately 81,000 clones, none of them singletons. Sample: peripheral blood mononuclear cells. These receptors all come from a person aged 18 to 75 in good health.

This clone appeared many times. The read gets to within 3 residues of the CDR3 end, and the germline J gene fills in the rest. The J gene is TRBJ2-7, the V gene TRBV30; D is possibly TRBD2 (5 bases). The CDR3 consists of 15 residues. Trimming left V 0 bases short and J 5 bases short, with 17 bases between. Per germline, CDR1 GTSNPN and CDR2 SVGIG (reference sequence). The CDR3 spells CAWSVRRHPRDEQYF. The CDR3 DNA, read in part, is TGTGCCTGGAGTGTACGTAGACACCCGAGGGACGAG.

A word on this clone: The CDR3 end lies 3 residues beyond the end of the read and is filled in from the germline J gene. The V gene is TRBV7-2, the J gene TRBJ2-5; perhaps TRBD2 as D (5 bases). CDR1 is SGHTA and CDR2 is FQGNSA in the germline V gene. CDR3 size: 13 residues. Trimming stripped 3 bases from V and 0 bases from J, with 5 bases between. Incomplete CDR3 DNA: TGTGCCAGCAGCTTGAGGGACCAAGAGACC. It translates to CASSLRDQET. The whole CDR3 protein is CASSLRDQETQYF.

The sample holds many counts of this clone. From the germline J gene comes the end of the CDR3, since the read stops 3 residues before it. This chain uses TRBV7-2 with TRBJ1-5; 9 bases map to TRBD1. The junction had 9 bases not matched to a gene; V was cut back by 5 bases and J by 7 bases. Germline CDR1 is SGHTA and CDR2 is FQGNSA. This CDR3 has 15 residues. CDR3: CASSTTDRGVQPQHF. The part of the CDR3 DNA that was read is TGTGCCAGCAGCACCACGGACAGGGGAGTCCAGCCC.

This clone has at least ten counts. The CDR3 is cut off 3 residues early in the read; its end comes from the germline J gene. V is TRBV20-1 and J is TRBJ2-7; unclear D gene. The V and J ends lost 3 bases and 5 bases respectively, with 17 bases between them. Germline CDR1 is DFQATT and CDR2 is SNEGSKA (reference sequence). The CDR3 is 14 amino acids. Here the CDR3 reads CSASVTVTSHEQYF. CDR3 bases read: TGCAGTGCTAGCGTTACGGTCACTTCCCACGAG.

This clone was detected ten times or more. Read data end 3 residues before the CDR3 end; the end is taken from the germline J gene. The V and J genes are TRBV18 and TRBJ2-7; possibly TRBD2 for D (6 bases). CDR1 and CDR2 (germline): KGHSH, LQKENI. The CDR3 length is 14 residues. V was cut by 1 base and J by 3 bases, with 10 bases left in between. The CDR3 reads CASSPLAVNYEQYF. The part of the CDR3 DNA that was read is TGTGCCAGCTCACCACTAGCGGTCAACTACGAG.

This clone appeared many times. The read ends 3 residues before the CDR3 terminus; that terminus is restored from the germline J gene. V is TRBV20-1 and J is TRBJ2-1; 10 nucleotides agree with TRBD2. This CDR3 spans 16 amino acids. Germline loops: CDR1 DFQATT, CDR2 SNEGSKA (reference sequence). Trimming cost V 3 bases and J 8 bases; bases outside gene matches: 13. The DNA read from the CDR3 is TGCAGTGCTAGGTCGCCTAGCGGGAGAACTGTGGATGAG. This codes for CSARSPSGRTVDE. The full CDR3 reads CSARSPSGRTVDEQFF.

About this clone: Coverage ceases 3 residues before the CDR3 finishes, and the germline J gene fills in the end. The V call is TRBV20-1, the J call TRBJ1-3, with 10 bases aligning to TRBD1. Germline trimming cut 6 bases from V and 3 bases from J; bases unmatched to any gene: 8. The CDR3 has 15 amino acids. Looked up from germline, CDR1 is DFQATT and CDR2 is SNEGSKA (reference sequence). CDR3 region: CSARGQGIGGNTIYF. The covered CDR3 bases are TGCAGTGCCAGGGGACAGGGGATCGGTGGAAACACC.

This clone was seen many times. The CDR3 end lies 3 residues beyond the end of the read and is filled in from the germline J gene. This chain uses TRBV7-2 with TRBJ2-7, with D perhaps TRBD2 (5 bases). CDR3 length equals 13 residues. Germline CDR1 SGHTA, CDR2 FQGNSA. The V and J ends lost 5 bases and 6 bases respectively, with 14 bases between them. CDR3 sequence reads: CASSPGWDGEQYF. The CDR3 DNA, read in part, is TGTGCCAGCAGCCCGGGGTGGGATGGCGAG. Using reference TRBV7-2 and TRBJ2-7 for the parts outside the CDR3, the full variable domain is GAGVSQSPSNKVTEKGKDVELRCDPISGHTALYWYRQSLGQGLEFLIYFQGNSAPDKSGLPSDRFSAERTGGSVSTLTIQRTQQEDSAVYLCASSPGWDGEQYFGPGTRLTVT.

Here the CDR3 reads CASSGGYFPYEQYF. The part of the CDR3 DNA that was read is TGTGCCAGCTCAGGCGGGTATTTTCCCTACGAG. The chain uses TRBV18 and TRBJ2-7; weak D call: TRBD2 (5 bases). The read ends 3 residues before the CDR3 terminus; that terminus is restored from the germline J gene. This CDR3 is 14 amino acids long. The germline V and J ends were trimmed by 5 bases and 2 bases, with 13 bases remaining between them. Germline loops: CDR1 KGHSH, CDR2 LQKENI.